These 2 T cell receptor beta chains were all obtained from the same sample, sequenced in a study of blood T cell repertoires in COVID-19. Profiling relied on immunoSEQ multiplex PCR, and the TCRdb table lists in-frame clones only, not all of them. The sample has 90,000 to 150,000 clones, roughly 89% seen once; the top ten hold 19%. The specimen sequenced was peripheral blood. These receptors were collected from a human donor with acute or convalescent COVID-19. The donor label of this sample is uncertain.

This clone has a handful of counts. This chain connects TRBV19 to TRBJ1-1, with TRBD1 matching 8 bases. V dropped 7 bases and J dropped 7; count of bases not matched to a gene: 14. Germline CDR1 is LNHDA and CDR2 is SQIVND (reference sequence). This CDR3 has 15 amino acids. This chain's CDR3 is CASTPLDRAPIEAFF. CDR3 nucleotides: TGTGCCAGTACCCCCCTGGACAGGGCACCAATTGAAGCTTTCTTT.

The chain joins TRBV28 to TRBJ2-2, with TRBD2 identical over 12 bases. Trimming cost V 5 bases and J 6 bases; bases outside gene matches: 10. CDR1 and CDR2 from the germline V gene are MDHEN and SYDVKM. This CDR3 is 17 amino acids long. CDR3 sequence: CASSLPGLAGSPGELFF. In DNA, the CDR3 is TGTGCCAGCAGTCTTCCCGGACTAGCGGGATCTCCCGGGGAGCTGTTTTTT.